This entry lists 13 T cell receptor beta chains sequenced from one sample in a study of shared clonotypes between healthy human individuals. Using immunoSEQ multiplex PCR, the repertoire was profiled, and TCRdb retains in-frame clones only, with some absent. The sample records about 2.3 million clones, 92% being singletons. The material sequenced was naive CD4+ T cells from PBMCs. Stated subset: CD45RA+ positively selected. All receptors come from a man younger than 35 in good health. Some clones in this sample may be carry-over from other donors' samples.

This chain connects TRBV5-1 to TRBJ2-7; D call uncertain. The V end was cut by 4 bases, the J end by 3 bases, with 17 bases between. In germline, CDR1 is SGHRS, CDR2 YFSETQ. The CDR3 is 15 amino acids. In DNA form, the CDR3 reads TGCGCCAGCAGCCCTGGCGGTGCGCAGGACTACGAGCAGTACTTC. Translation gives CASSPGGAQDYEQYF.

This chain connects TRBV2 to TRBJ2-1; D ambiguous. V lost 1 base and J lost 2, with 6 bases in between. This CDR3 comprises 14 residues. The germline V gene has CDR1 SNHLY and CDR2 FYNNEI. CDR3 region: CASSEESTYNEQFF. The CDR3 bases are TGTGCCAGCAGTGAAGAGTCCACCTACAATGAGCAGTTCTTC.

For this clone: An end of the junction does not agree with germline; a read error may underlie this. Other nucleotide sequences from this sample produce the same CDR3. The J gene is TRBJ2-7, the V gene TRBV6-1; no reliable D call. In germline, CDR1 is MNHNS, CDR2 SASEGT. The CDR3 extends over 14 amino acids. Written as DNA, the CDR3 is TGTGCCAGCAGTGAACCTCTCAGGATCTACGAGCAGTACTTT. This translates into CASSEPLRIYEQYF.

This clone has a single count. Other DNA sequences in this specimen translate into the identical CDR3. The rearrangement uses TRBV9 and TRBJ2-1; D is unclear. The CDR3 runs 15 residues. V lost 2 bases and J lost 2, with 11 bases in between. In germline, CDR1 is SGDLS, CDR2 YYNGEE. Here the CDR3 reads CASSVSGATYNEQFF. The CDR3 DNA is TGTGCCAGCAGCGTTTCAGGCGCGACCTACAATGAGCAGTTCTTC.

This sequence joins TRBV20-1 and TRBJ1-2, with D perhaps matching TRBD1 (5 bases). The V gene lost 6 bases and the J gene lost 4 bases, with 9 bases spanning the gap. Germline lookup yields CDR1 DFQATT and CDR2 SNEGSKA (reference sequence). The CDR3 is made up of 11 amino acids. DNA for the CDR3: TGCAGTGCCGGGACCCTCTATGGCTACACCTTC. Residues: CSAGTLYGYTF.

V and J are TRBV7-9 and TRBJ1-1; D might be TRBD1 (5 bases). This CDR3 spans 15 amino acids. Trimming removed 6 bases at V and 0 bases at J, with 14 bases between. Germline V gene lookup returns CDR1 SEHNR and CDR2 FQNEAQ (reference sequence). The CDR3 region is CASSRGGGMNTEAFF. In DNA, the CDR3 is TGTGCCAGCAGTAGAGGCGGGGGAATGAACACTGAAGCTTTCTTT.

J is TRBJ1-1 and V is TRBV9; no definite D call. Germline V lookup: CDR1 SGDLS, CDR2 YYNGEE. The CDR3 extends over 12 amino acids. V lost 4 bases to trimming and J lost 9 bases, with 13 bases between them. The CDR3 region has the DNA TGTGCCAGCAGCCCCCACGAGGAACAAGCTTTCTTT. The encoded protein is CASSPHEEQAFF.

Remarks on this clone: This specimen includes other DNA sequences encoding the same CDR3. The chain links TRBV5-1 to TRBJ2-1; 10 bases line up with TRBD2. CDR3 length: 16 residues. Germline assignment: CDR1 SGHRS and CDR2 YFSETQ. V lost 0 bases and J lost 2; bases outside the gene matches: 2. The CDR3 reads CASSLGLAGAYNEQFF. As DNA, the CDR3 is TGCGCCAGCAGCTTGGGACTAGCGGGCGCCTACAATGAGCAGTTCTTC.

The chain employs TRBV5-8 and TRBJ1-2; D is perhaps TRBD1 (5 bases). V was trimmed by 1 base and J by 5 bases, leaving 15 bases between them. Germline assignment: CDR1 SGHTS and CDR2 YDEGEE. The length of the CDR3 is 15 residues. The CDR3 coding sequence is TGTGCCAGCAGCTTGAGGTTGGGAGAGGGGTATGGCTACACCTTC. Translated, it gives CASSLRLGEGYGYTF.

The rearrangement uses TRBV5-8 and TRBJ2-7; 7 nucleotides agree with TRBD1. CDR3 length equals 16 residues. The V segment lost 4 bases and the J segment 2 bases; nucleotides outside the gene matches: 12. Germline-derived CDR1 and CDR2 are SGHTS and YDEGEE. CDR3 nucleotides: TGTGCCAGCAGCCAAGATGGGCAGGGGGTTACCTACGAGCAGTACTTC. Translation gives CASSQDGQGVTYEQYF. Full variable domain (outside the CDR3, taken from reference TRBV5-8 and TRBJ2-7): EAGVTQSPTHLIKTRGQQATLRCSPISGHTSVYWYQQALGLGLQFLLWYDEGEERNRGNFPPRFSGRQFPNYSSELNVNALELEDSALYLCASSQDGQGVTYEQYFGPGTRLTVT.

CDR3 coding DNA: TGTGCCAGCAGTTCCGGGACTAGCGCCTCCTACGAGCAGTACTTC. Its protein product is CASSSGTSASYEQYF. V is TRBV28 and J is TRBJ2-7, with TRBD2 identical over 10 bases. J gave up 0 bases and V 4 bases, and 3 bases lay outside the gene matches. The germline V gene encodes CDR1 MDHEN and CDR2 SYDVKM. The CDR3 sequence is 15 residues long.

The chain couples TRBV28 to TRBJ1-1, with TRBD1 matching over 8 bases. Trimming took 11 bases from V and 0 from J; bases not matched to a gene: 8. The CDR3 contains 14 residues. Germline CDR1 MDHEN, CDR2 SYDVKM. This CDR3 reads CASIRGRMNTEAFF. The CDR3 region has the DNA TGTGCCTCTATCAGGGGGCGAATGAACACTGAAGCTTTCTTT.

The V call is TRBV7-2, the J call TRBJ1-3; TRBD1 might be the D (6 bases). V was clipped by 6 bases and J by 4 bases, with 13 bases between them. The germline V gene has CDR1 SGHTA and CDR2 FQGNSA. The CDR3 is 14 amino acids. Here the CDR3 reads CASRRRGEGNTIYF. The CDR3 nucleotides read TGTGCCAGCAGACGGAGGGGGGAAGGAAACACCATATATTTT.